Here is one T cell receptor (beta chain) with its context. Clones were sequenced by immunoSEQ multiplex PCR, and TCRdb holds only the in-frame ones, with some missing. The table includes some 20,000 clones, under 75% detected once. From germline, CDR1 is PRHDT and CDR2 FYEKMQ (reference sequence). With 1 base clipped from V and 5 bases from J, the junction kept 11 bases outside the gene matches. The CDR3 extends over 17 amino acids. The data belong to a study of OX40 agonist ivuxolimab in advanced cancers. This chain joins TRBV13 and TRBJ2-3; 8 bases line up with TRBD2. The receptor comes from an adult with an advanced solid tumor such as melanoma, head and neck, liver or kidney cancer. The starting material was CD4+ or CD8+ T cells sorted from blood, obtained in a trial of the OX40 agonist ivuxolimab. The CDR3 DNA reads TGTGCCAGCAGCTTAGCGGGGGGGCCCGAGGTAGGAGATACGCAGTATTTT. As protein: CASSLAGGPEVGDTQYF.